These T cell receptor beta chains were read from a single sample in a study of CD8 T cells in Susac syndrome. TCRdb processed the immunoSEQ multiplex PCR reads anew with MiXCR; each CDR3 protein has one entry. The sample consists of more than 150,000 distinct CDR3 sequences, around 95% of them appearing once. Material: CD8+ T cells from PBMCs. The receptor source for this set is a human donor with multiple sclerosis. Each CDR3 is given with its conserved first and last residue. The D gene is left open where the match is weak. The size of a clone is reported for some rows only, either as once, few or many, or as a class for expanded clones.

TRBD2 TRBJ2-7 NA TRBV27 CASSPLGGGEQYF TGTGCCAGCAGTCCCCTCGGGGGGGGTGAGCAGTACTTC
NA TRBJ2-4 NA TRBV29-1 CSVVSGPGFFQYF TGCAGCGTTGTCTCAGGGCCCGGGTTCTTTCAGTACTTC
TRBD1 TRBJ1-1 NA TRBV16 CASSPTDRGNTEAFF TGTGCCAGCAGCCCCACTGACAGGGGGAACACTGAAGCTTTCTTT
TRBD1 TRBJ2-4 NA TRBV20-1 CSAREQGALAKNIQYF TGCAGTGCTAGAGAACAGGGGGCTCTGGCCAAAAACATTCAGTACTTC
TRBD2 TRBJ2-2 NA TRBV29-1 CSADPGGYTGELFF TGCAGCGCTGACCCCGGGGGGTACACCGGGGAGCTGTTTTTT
NA TRBJ2-1 NA TRBV20-1 CSARGVGKSSYNEQFF TGCAGTGCTAGAGGGGTGGGGAAAAGCTCCTACAATGAGCAGTTCTTC
NA TRBJ1-5 NA TRBV20-1 CSALDSPYSNQPQHF TGCAGTGCCTTGGACTCCCCATATAGCAATCAGCCCCAGCATTTT
NA TRBJ2-7 NA TRBV7-9 CASSIPWASYEQYF TGTGCCAGCAGCATCCCCTGGGCATCCTACGAGCAGTACTTC
NA TRBJ2-2 NA TRBV29-1 CSVVDANTGELFF TGCAGCGTTGTAGACGCGAACACCGGGGAGCTGTTTTTT
TRBD2 TRBJ2-7 NA TRBV27 CASSLGGGNPYEQYF TGTGCCAGCAGTTTAGGCGGGGGGAACCCCTACGAGCAGTACTTC
TRBD2 TRBJ2-7 NA TRBV3-1 CASSQGPGLAGFAYEQYF TGTGCCAGCAGCCAAGGCCCCGGACTAGCGGGGTTCGCCTACGAGCAGTACTTC
NA TRBJ2-1 NA TRBV6-6 CASSYLAQREQFF TGTGCCAGCAGTTACTTGGCCCAACGGGAGCAGTTCTTC
TRBD2 TRBJ2-5 once TRBV9 CASSGTSAETQYF TGTGCCAGCAGCGGGACTAGCGCAGAGACCCAGTACTTC
NA TRBJ2-5 NA TRBV7-3 CASSATDVRGETQYF TGTGCCAGCAGCGCGACGGACGTCAGGGGAGAGACCCAGTACTTC
NA TRBJ2-7 NA TRBV20-1 CSAWDRSYEQYF TGCAGTGCTTGGGACCGCTCCTACGAGCAGTACTTC
NA TRBJ2-5 NA TRBV4-1 CASSAGRREETQYF TGCGCCAGCAGCGCGGGCCGAAGGGAGGAGACCCAGTACTTC
TRBD2 TRBJ2-1 NA TRBV6-5 CASRSLAGSYNEQFF TGTGCCAGCAGATCACTAGCGGGGAGTTACAATGAGCAGTTCTTC
NA TRBJ1-1 NA TRBV5-4 CASSLGRELVFF TGTGCCAGCAGCTTGGGTCGGGAATTGGTTTTCTTT
NA TRBJ1-5 NA TRBV20-1 CSARDRETVNQPQHF TGCAGTGCTAGAGACAGGGAGACGGTCAATCAGCCCCAGCATTTT
NA TRBJ2-3 NA TRBV13 CASSPPSVSTDTQYF TGTGCCAGCAGCCCCCCCAGCGTTAGCACAGATACGCAGTATTTT
NA TRBJ1-6 NA TRBV5-6 CASSLSVSPLHF TGTGCCAGCAGCCTGAGTGTTTCACCCCTCCACTTT
TRBD1 TRBJ2-7 NA TRBV25-1 CASSGTGGSHEQYF TGTGCCAGCAGTGGCACAGGGGGCTCCCACGAGCAGTACTTC
NA TRBJ2-7 NA TRBV29-1 CSVEEEGGRAYEQYF TGCAGCGTTGAAGAGGAGGGGGGAAGAGCCTACGAGCAGTACTTC
NA TRBJ1-1 NA TRBV5-1 CASSLEGTSRAFF TGCGCCAGCAGCTTGGAAGGGACATCTAGAGCTTTCTTT
TRBD2 TRBJ2-1 NA TRBV10-1 CASSAGTSGYEQFF TGCGCCAGCAGTGCCGGGACTAGCGGGTATGAGCAGTTCTTC
TRBD1 TRBJ1-6 NA TRBV6-5 CASSPTGTPPLHF TGTGCCAGCAGCCCGACAGGGACCCCACCCCTCCACTTT
NA TRBJ2-2 once TRBV12-3/TRBV12-4 CASSFRPGELFF TGTGCCAGCAGTTTCCGGCCGGGAGAGCTGTTTTTT
NA TRBJ2-1 NA TRBV12-5 CASGLGTRSYNEQFF TGTGCTAGTGGTTTGGGGACGCGCTCCTACAATGAGCAGTTCTTC
TRBD1 TRBJ1-4 NA TRBV12-3/TRBV12-4 CASSSGTGDEKLFF TGTGCCAGCAGCTCCGGGACAGGGGATGAAAAACTGTTTTTT
TRBD1 TRBJ1-2 NA TRBV7-9 CASSPPAGQGAYGYTF TGTGCCAGCAGCCCCCCAGCGGGACAGGGGGCGTATGGCTACACCTTC
NA TRBJ2-1 NA TRBV9 CASSVAVRGSYNEQFF TGTGCCAGCAGCGTAGCCGTCAGAGGGTCCTACAATGAGCAGTTCTTC
TRBD2 TRBJ2-7 NA TRBV7-2 CASSLAGGSYEQYF TGTGCCAGCAGCTTAGCGGGGGGGTCCTACGAGCAGTACTTC
TRBD1 TRBJ2-7 NA TRBV5-6 CASSWTGLTYEQYF TGTGCCAGCAGCTGGACAGGGTTAACCTACGAGCAGTACTTC
TRBD1 TRBJ2-2 NA TRBV18 CASSPKGQGPADTGELFF TGTGCCAGCTCACCAAAAGGACAGGGCCCCGCGGACACCGGGGAGCTGTTTTTT
NA TRBJ1-5 NA TRBV4-2 CASSQDGAAQQPQHF TGTGCCAGCAGCCAAGACGGTGCGGCTCAGCAGCCCCAGCATTTT
NA TRBJ2-1 NA TRBV5-4 CATYGPRAYEQFF TGTGCCACTTACGGGCCTCGAGCCTATGAGCAGTTCTTC
NA TRBJ1-1 NA TRBV30 CARLDGNTEVFF TGTGCCCGCCTTGATGGGAACACTGAAGTTTTCTTT
NA TRBJ1-1 NA TRBV27 CASGLATGYTEAFF TGTGCCAGCGGCCTAGCTACTGGTTACACTGAAGCTTTCTTT
TRBD1 TRBJ2-5 NA TRBV14 CASSQDETGTETQYF TGTGCCAGCAGCCAAGACGAGACAGGGACGGAGACCCAGTACTTC
NA TRBJ2-6 NA TRBV6-5 CASTPGAGANVLTF TGTGCCAGCACCCCGGGGGCCGGGGCCAACGTCCTGACTTTC
TRBD1 TRBJ1-2 NA TRBV29-1 CSGQGLYGYTF TGCAGCGGACAGGGGCTCTATGGCTACACCTTC
NA TRBJ1-6 NA TRBV3-1 CASSQGHSPPHF TGTGCCAGCAGCCAAGGGCATTCACCCCCCCACTTT
NA TRBJ2-7 NA TRBV4-2 CASSQGVERVYEQYF TGTGCCAGCAGCCAAGGGGTAGAGCGGGTCTACGAGCAGTACTTC
NA TRBJ1-2 NA TRBV30 CAWSRRGPGGYTF TGTGCCTGGAGTAGGCGGGGGCCCGGGGGCTACACCTTC
NA TRBJ2-7 NA TRBV5-1 CASSTDMKGEQYF TGCGCCAGCAGCACGGATATGAAAGGGGAGCAGTACTTC
TRBD1 TRBJ1-2 NA TRBV12-5 CASGLVLYAGQGRRDGYTF TGTGCTAGTGGTTTGGTTCTATATGCCGGACAGGGACGGAGGGATGGCTACACCTTC
NA TRBJ2-1 NA TRBV12-3/TRBV12-4 CASSQDTVLKFF TGTGCCAGCAGCCAGGACACCGTGCTCAAGTTCTTC
NA TRBJ1-1 NA TRBV7-9 CASGGRLNTEAFF TGTGCCAGCGGGGGACGGTTGAACACTGAAGCTTTCTTT
NA TRBJ2-3 NA TRBV7-9 CASRRTGVADTDTQYF TGTGCCAGCAGACGTACCGGGGTCGCGGACACAGATACGCAGTATTTT
NA TRBJ2-1 NA TRBV19 CASSPPGDQEQFF TGTGCCAGTAGTCCTCCAGGGGACCAGGAGCAGTTCTTC